The rows below give T cell receptor beta chains drawn from one sample of a study of Ad26.COV2.S vaccination and SARS-CoV-2 variants. Profiled with immunoSEQ multiplex PCR; TCRdb holds only in-frame clones, not every one. Here the sample spans about half a million clones, about 89% being singletons. The sample consisted of peripheral blood, taken in a trial of Ad26.COV2.S vaccine versus placebo. These receptors were collected from a person between 18 and 65 years old who received the Ad26.COV2.S COVID-19 vaccine or a placebo. Each CDR3 is given with its conserved first and last residue. A D gene is named only where the DNA matches it firmly. The listing skips clone size in some rows; elsewhere it reads once, few, many or a size class.

d_call | clone_size | j_call | v_call | cdr3_nt | cdr3_aa
TRBD2 | . | TRBJ2-1 | TRBV2 | TGTGCCAGCAATCCCGGGAGGAGGGAGCAGTTCTTC | CASNPGRREQFF
. | once | TRBJ1-5 | TRBV6-1 | TGTGCCAGCAGTGAAGACCCGGACAGAAACAATCAGCCCCAGCATTTT | CASSEDPDRNNQPQHF
TRBD2 | . | TRBJ2-7 | TRBV4-1 | TGCGCCAGCAGCCACGATCTAGCGGGAACCTACGAGCAGTACTTC | CASSHDLAGTYEQYF
. | . | TRBJ1-3 | TRBV4-1 | TGCGCCAGCAGCACGCAGGACAGTTTCTCTGGAAACACCATATATTTT | CASSTQDSFSGNTIYF
. | . | TRBJ2-2 | TRBV7-9 | TGTGCCAGCAGCCGCTCACAGGGATTCTATATCGGGGAGCTGTTTTTT | CASSRSQGFYIGELFF
. | . | TRBJ1-6 | TRBV4-3 | TGCGCCAGCAGCCAAGAAGTCCCAGGGGTGAGATCCAATTCACCCCTCCACTTT | CASSQEVPGVRSNSPLHF
. | . | TRBJ2-1 | TRBV27 | TGTGCCAGCAGTTTATTGGTCAATTCGGGTGAGCAGTTCTTC | CASSLLVNSGEQFF
. | once | TRBJ1-1 | TRBV15 | TGTGCCACCAGCAGAGATTACGGAGGGAACACTGAAGCTTTCTTT | CATSRDYGGNTEAFF
. | . | TRBJ1-2 | TRBV19 | TGTGCCAGTAGTACAAAAGACGGCGGCCTCTATGGCTACACCTTC | CASSTKDGGLYGYTF
. | . | TRBJ1-2 | TRBV13 | TGTGCCAGCAGCTTATCGGCAGGGACCTATGGCTACACCTTC | CASSLSAGTYGYTF
TRBD1 | . | TRBJ1-2 | TRBV28 | TGTGCCAGCAGTCTTCCGGGACAGGGAATAGGAGGCTACACCTTC | CASSLPGQGIGGYTF
. | . | TRBJ1-2 | TRBV24-1 | TGTGCCACCAGTGATCTAGGACGAGACTATGGCTACACCTTC | CATSDLGRDYGYTF